A single sample gave rise to the 23 T cell receptor beta chains below, sequenced in a study of blood T cell repertoires in COVID-19. The assay was immunoSEQ multiplex PCR, and TCRdb's table has in-frame clones only and misses some. Here the sample spans about 120,000 clones, just under 85% being singletons. Sequencing input: peripheral blood. The source of these receptors is a man between 65 and 79 years old with active or convalescent COVID-19.

This clone was recorded at least ten times. The V gene is TRBV7-9, the J gene TRBJ1-1; a weak D match, TRBD1 (6 bases). The length of the CDR3 is 14 residues. Trimming took 5 bases from V and 1 from J, leaving 11 bases between them. Germline loops: CDR1 SEHNR, CDR2 FQNEAQ (reference sequence). The DNA of the CDR3 is TGTGCCAGCAGCATAGGACAGTCGAACACTGAAGCTTTCTTT. Its protein is CASSIGQSNTEAFF.

This chain connects TRBV7-9 to TRBJ2-1; 12 bases are a match to TRBD2. The V gene's germline CDR1 is SEHNR and CDR2 FQNEAQ (reference sequence). V was clipped by 5 bases and J by 9 bases; unmatched bases: 5. The CDR3 loop spans 14 amino acids. CDR3 DNA: TGTGCCAGCAGCGCTAGCGGGGGGGCGGGTGAGCAGTTCTTC. It codes for CASSASGGAGEQFF.

The sample holds a few counts of this clone. The V gene is TRBV5-1, the J gene TRBJ2-3; TRBD1 might be the D (6 bases). CDR1 and CDR2 from the germline V gene are SGHRS and YFSETQ. The CDR3 is 15 residues long. Trimming removed 0 bases from V and 0 bases from J, with 8 bases in between. CDR3 nucleotide sequence: TGCGCCAGCAGCTTGGGGGGGCTGAGCACAGATACGCAGTATTTT. Translated, it gives CASSLGGLSTDTQYF. Variable domain in full (rest from reference TRBV5-1 and TRBJ2-3): KAGVTQTPRYLIKTRGQQVTLSCSPISGHRSVSWYQQTPGQGLQFLFEYFSETQRNKGNFPGRFSGRQFSNSRSEMNVSTLELGDSALYLCASSLGGLSTDTQYFGPGTRLTVL.

This clone has a single count. J is TRBJ2-5 and V is TRBV7-2; 9 bases map to TRBD2. The CDR3 contains 16 residues. J was trimmed by 2 bases and V by 5 bases; bases with no gene match: 9. From germline, CDR1 is SGHTA and CDR2 FQGNSA. The CDR3 is CASSPFLAGPQETQYF. The DNA of the CDR3 is TGTGCCAGCAGCCCTTTTCTAGCGGGACCACAAGAGACCCAGTACTTC.

V gene TRBV29-1 combines with J gene TRBJ2-2; 9 nucleotides line up with TRBD2. V lost 7 bases, J lost 4 bases, and 7 bases stayed unmatched. The CDR3 length is 14 residues. From germline, CDR1 is SQVTM and CDR2 ANQGSEA. CDR3 sequence reads: CSGSGRSGTGELFF. The CDR3 region has the DNA TGCAGCGGTAGCGGGAGAAGCGGCACCGGGGAGCTGTTTTTT.

The chain has TRBV5-4 and TRBJ1-3, with 7 bases that match TRBD1. The CDR3 is made up of 17 amino acids. Germline CDR1 SGHNT, CDR2 YYREEE (reference sequence). With 0 bases clipped from V and 0 bases from J, the junction kept 6 bases outside the gene matches. This CDR3 is CASSLGWDRTSGNTIYF. CDR3 nucleotide sequence: TGTGCCAGCAGCTTGGGGTGGGACAGAACCTCTGGAAACACCATATATTTT.

The chain recombines TRBV7-3 with TRBJ2-1, with TRBD2 matching over 7 bases. Germline values: CDR1 SGHTA, CDR2 FQGTGA. The CDR3 consists of 16 residues. Trimming removed 0 bases from V and 2 bases from J; junction bases left unmatched: 4. CDR3 residues: CASSLTGGSTYNEQFF. The CDR3 nucleotides are TGTGCCAGCAGCTTAACCGGCGGGAGCACCTACAATGAGCAGTTCTTC.

The chain carries TRBV6-5 and TRBJ2-7; 10 positions match TRBD1. The CDR3 covers 14 residues. CDR1 and CDR2 (germline): MNHEY, SVGAGI. After removal of 6 bases from V and 2 bases from J, the junction contained 4 bases not matched to a gene. CDR3 in DNA: TGTGCCAGCAGGACAGGGGGCAACACCTACGAGCAGTACTTC. This sequence encodes CASRTGGNTYEQYF.

The V gene is TRBV7-9, the J gene TRBJ1-1; TRBD1 is a possible D gene (5 bases). V lost 4 bases and J lost 9, with 9 bases in between. This CDR3 region has 11 residues. Germline CDR1 and CDR2: SEHNR and FQNEAQ (reference sequence). CDR3 DNA: TGTGCCAGCAGCTCGGACACCCAAGCTTTCTTT. Translation gives CASSSDTQAFF.

The chain combines TRBV7-3 with TRBJ1-2; D ambiguous. In germline, CDR1 is SGHTA, CDR2 FQGTGA. CDR3 length: 14 amino acids. The V gene lost 2 bases and the J gene lost 7 bases, with 14 bases spanning the gap. Here the CDR3 DNA reads TGTGCCAGCAGCTTAGATCGGGGTCGGTCTGGCTACACCTTC. The encoded protein is CASSLDRGRSGYTF.

V and J are TRBV28 and TRBJ1-2; 7 bases line up with TRBD1. Germline loops: CDR1 MDHEN, CDR2 SYDVKM. CDR3 length equals 12 residues. Unmatched junction bases numbered 3, after V lost 7 bases and J lost 4 bases. The CDR3 bases are TGTGCCAGCATCGGGACAGTCTATGGCTACACCTTC. Translating gives CASIGTVYGYTF.

The V gene is TRBV9, the J gene TRBJ2-1; 8 nucleotides line up with TRBD1. Per the germline V gene, CDR1 is SGDLS and CDR2 is YYNGEE. This CDR3 spans 14 amino acids. Trimming took 1 base from V and 9 from J; bases not matched to a gene: 6. The CDR3 DNA reads TGTGCCAGCAGCGTAAGACAGGGGACAGGTGAGCAGTTCTTC. Its translation is CASSVRQGTGEQFF.

J is TRBJ1-5 and V is TRBV11-3; 10 bases agree with TRBD1. CDR3 length: 16 amino acids. J was trimmed by 7 bases and V by 3 bases; bases with no gene match: 9. Germline loops: CDR1 SGHNT, CDR2 YENEEA. As DNA, the CDR3 is TGTGCCAGCAGCTTCCCCGGTGGACAGGGGGGACAGCCCCAGCATTTT. Translated, it gives CASSFPGGQGGQPQHF.

This rearrangement joins TRBV7-2 to TRBJ1-5, with D possibly being TRBD1 (6 bases). The CDR3 has 18 residues. Looked up from germline, CDR1 is SGHTA and CDR2 is FQGNSA. V lost 1 base and J 2 bases, leaving 18 bases between the germline ends. The CDR3 coding sequence is TGTGCCAGCAGCTTAGGACAGGACTCCCTCACGGGCAATCAGCCCCAGCATTTT. Translating it yields CASSLGQDSLTGNQPQHF.

This chain joins TRBV12-3 or TRBV12-4 and TRBJ1-5; 8 bases are shared with TRBD1. CDR3 size: 13 residues. With V trimmed by 6 bases and J by 2 bases, 0 bases remained unmatched. The CDR3 sequence is CASSRGRNQPQHF. CDR3 coding DNA: TGTGCCAGCAGCAGGGGGCGCAATCAGCCCCAGCATTTT.

This chain connects TRBV28 to TRBJ1-5; 10 bases fit TRBD1. V lost 5 bases and J lost 3; bases outside the gene matches: 10. Germline values: CDR1 MDHEN, CDR2 SYDVKM. This CDR3 spans 17 amino acids. CDR3 region: CASSLDRGRIYNQPQHF. In DNA, the CDR3 is TGTGCCAGCAGTCTCGACAGGGGGCGCATTTACAATCAGCCCCAGCATTTT. The complete variable domain, with remaining parts taken from reference TRBV28 and TRBJ1-5, reads DVKVTQSSRYLVKRTGEKVFLECVQDMDHENMFWYRQDPGLGLRLIYFSYDVKMKEKGDIPEGYSVSREKKERFSLILESASTNQTSMYLCASSLDRGRIYNQPQHFGDGTRLSIL.

The sample holds one count of this clone. This sequence joins TRBV24-1 and TRBJ2-1; D is unclear. The V end was cut by 1 base, the J end by 9 bases, with 9 bases between. This CDR3 has 13 amino acids. Germline CDR1 is KGHDR and CDR2 is SFDVKD. This chain's CDR3 is CATSDFSLSEQFF. In nucleotides, the CDR3 is TGTGCCACCAGTGATTTTAGTCTTAGTGAGCAGTTCTTC.

This chain uses TRBV13 with TRBJ2-7, with 9 bases identical to TRBD1. The germline gives CDR1 PRHDT, CDR2 FYEKMQ (reference sequence). J gave up 1 base and V 5 bases, and 12 bases lay outside the gene matches. This CDR3 is built from 17 residues. CDR3 loop: CASSGRTGGGYSYEQYF. The DNA for the CDR3 is TGTGCCAGCAGCGGCCGAACAGGGGGCGGCTATTCCTACGAGCAGTACTTC.

The rearrangement joins TRBV7-8 to TRBJ2-3, with D perhaps matching TRBD2 (6 bases). CDR1 is SGHVS, CDR2 FQNEAQ, per germline. V was cut by 4 bases and J by 2 bases, with 13 bases left in between. The CDR3 covers 15 residues. The CDR3 DNA sequence: TGTGCCAGCAGCTCCCGGGACTCTACCACAGATACGCAGTATTTT. Protein sequence: CASSSRDSTTDTQYF.

The chain is built from TRBV6-1 and TRBJ2-2; 8 bases are shared with TRBD1. After removal of 2 bases from V and 5 bases from J, the junction contained 4 bases not matched to a gene. The CDR3 runs 15 residues. Germline loops: CDR1 MNHNS, CDR2 SASEGT. The chain's CDR3 is CASSEPGGFTGELFF. The CDR3 DNA reads TGTGCCAGCAGTGAACCAGGGGGCTTTACCGGGGAGCTGTTTTTT.

A single count supports this clone. The chain couples TRBV6-5 to TRBJ2-3; 9 nucleotides line up with TRBD2. Germline V gene data show CDR1 as MNHEY and CDR2 as SVGAGI. V trimming: 5 bases; J trimming: 2 bases; junction bases outside the gene matches: 5. The CDR3 is 15 residues long. CDR3 nucleotide sequence: TGTGCCAGCAGTCCTAGCGGGATTTTCACAGATACGCAGTATTTT. The encoded protein is CASSPSGIFTDTQYF.

J is TRBJ1-6 and V is TRBV5-1; D possibly corresponds to TRBD1 (5 bases). CDR3 length: 15 amino acids. Trimming pared 5 bases from V and 7 bases from J, leaving 16 bases between. Germline V gives CDR1 SGHRS, CDR2 YFSETQ. The CDR3 DNA sequence: TGCGCCAGCAGGGACGGGGGTTCGTCGAATTCACCCCTCCACTTT. Its protein is CASRDGGSSNSPLHF.

This chain connects TRBV12-3 or TRBV12-4 to TRBJ1-4; D is unclear. V lost 8 bases, J lost 6 bases, and 13 bases lay in between. This CDR3 region has 13 residues. The CDR3 region is CASGELGDEKLFF. DNA of the CDR3: TGTGCCAGCGGGGAGCTCGGGGATGAAAAACTGTTTTTT.